Here is one TCR beta chain with its context. The antigen is undetermined. Using its own MiXCR run on the 5' RACE reads, TCRdb lists one record per CDR3 protein. The sample has 550,000 to 600,000 distinct CDR3 sequences, less than 25% seen once. This entry is derived from a study of T-cell memory formation after mild COVID-19. Whole-study context: TCR clusters were largely donor specific.

Whole-study findings and limits: Those CD4+ clones that contracted were mainly in CM and EM (CD8+ ones in EMRA). Cross-reactive memory appears to have joined, as suggested by some responding clones showing up in pre-infection memory.

This TCR was sampled from an adult woman who had mild COVID-19 (a few samples of this study predate the infection). Cell type and time point are not known. The material sequenced was PBMCs or a T cell subset sorted from them (not recorded which).

The CDR3 reads CASSLRQNQETQYF. CDR3 bases: TGTGCCAGCAGCCTACGACAGAACCAAGAGACCCAGTACTTC. The chain couples TRBV7-7 to TRBJ2-5, with a tentative D call TRBD1 (5 bases). Germline CDR1 reads SSHAT; CDR2 reads FNYEAQ (reference sequence). The CDR3 sequence is 14 residues long. The ends were cut back, 5 bases at V and 0 bases at J, with 10 bases in the middle.